Below are 28 T cell receptor beta chains sequenced from a single sample in a study of early T cells in non-severe SARS-CoV-2 infection. TCRdb analysed the 5' RACE reads with MiXCR anew, one entry per CDR3 protein. The sample lists fewer than 85,000 distinct CDR3 sequences; around 11% were seen once. Sequenced material: whole blood, taken at baseline. These receptors were collected from an adult who was a healthcare worker with PCR-confirmed SARS-CoV-2 infection or an uninfected control (not recorded which).

The chain carries TRBV3-1 and TRBJ2-1, with TRBD2 as a possible D gene (7 bases). The length of the CDR3 is 16 residues. The germline gives CDR1 LGHDT, CDR2 YNNKEL (reference sequence). The V end was cut by 4 bases, the J end by 8 bases, with 21 bases between. CDR3 DNA sequence: TGTGCCAGCAGCCGAGGTCCGGTGGGGGGGCCCTATGAGCAGTTCTTC. The encoded protein is CASSRGPVGGPYEQFF.

The rearrangement joins TRBV9 to TRBJ2-3; D gene unclear. V gave up 0 bases and J gave up 8 bases, with 16 bases separating them. This CDR3 has 15 residues. CDR1 and CDR2 (germline): SGDLS, YYNGEE. As DNA, the CDR3 is TGTGCCAGCAGCGTAGATCCTCGTGGCCGAGGTACGCAGTATTTT. Protein product: CASSVDPRGRGTQYF.

This clonotype was counted between two and nine times. The V and J genes are TRBV6-2 or TRBV6-3 and TRBJ2-1; 7 nucleotides line up with TRBD1. The CDR3 contains 14 residues. Germline trimming cut 7 bases from V and 9 bases from J; bases unmatched to any gene: 12. Germline CDR1 reads MNHEY; CDR2 reads SVGEGT. CDR3 nucleotides: TGTGCCAGCATGGGGACAGAGCCTTTTTTTGAGCAGTTCTTC. Its protein is CASMGTEPFFEQFF.

This chain joins TRBV20-1 and TRBJ1-1, with D maybe TRBD1 (6 bases). The CDR3 spans 16 residues. The V end was cut by 3 bases, the J end by 1 base, with 18 bases between. Germline lookup yields CDR1 DFQATT and CDR2 SNEGSKA (reference sequence). In DNA, the CDR3 is TGCAGTGCTAGTTCCGATCCCTGGACAGCGAACACTGAAGCTTTCTTT. It yields the protein CSASSDPWTANTEAFF.

This clonotype came up a few times. V usage is TRBV7-6 and J usage is TRBJ2-3, with TRBD2 matching 7 bases. CDR1 and CDR2 (germline): SGHVS, FNYEAQ. V was clipped by 1 base and J by 0 bases; unmatched bases: 4. The CDR3 loop spans 16 amino acids. The CDR3 protein is CASSLGVGGSTDTQYF. For the CDR3, the DNA is TGTGCCAGCAGCTTAGGGGTCGGGGGGAGCACAGATACGCAGTATTTT.

This clonotype was found many times. The J gene is TRBJ2-3, the V gene TRBV14, with no clear D. CDR1 and CDR2 (germline): SGHDN, FVKESK. The V end lost 4 bases, the J end lost 4 bases, and 15 bases lay between the germline ends. The CDR3 has 15 amino acids. CDR3 residues: CASSPYHSIPDTQYF. For the CDR3, the DNA is TGTGCCAGCAGCCCCTACCACTCTATACCAGATACGCAGTATTTT. Full variable domain (remainder filled in from reference TRBV14 and TRBJ2-3): EAGVTQFPSHSVIEKGQTVTLRCDPISGHDNLYWYRRVMGKEIKFLLHFVKESKQDESGMPNNRFLAERTGGTYSTLKVQPAELEDSGVYFCASSPYHSIPDTQYFGPGTRLTVL.

This clonotype was detected only a few times. The chain carries TRBV6-2 or TRBV6-3 and TRBJ1-2; tentative D call: TRBD1 (5 bases). V gave up 6 bases and J gave up 5 bases, with 22 bases separating them. CDR1 and CDR2 (germline): MNHEY, SVGEGT. The CDR3 runs to 16 residues. The CDR3 DNA reads as TGTGCCAGCAGCCTTACTCTCAGGGTAGGAGCTTATGGCTACACCTTC. Translated, it gives CASSLTLRVGAYGYTF.

The chain recombines TRBV29-1 with TRBJ1-5, with D perhaps TRBD1 (6 bases). Trimming stripped 3 bases from V and 6 bases from J, with 15 bases between. Germline V gene sequence: CDR1 SQVTM, CDR2 ANQGSEA. This CDR3 comprises 14 residues. CDR3: CSVDSGQTGQPQHF. CDR3 sequence (DNA): TGCAGCGTTGATTCTGGACAGACCGGTCAGCCCCAGCATTTT.

V and J are TRBV14 and TRBJ2-7; D uncertain. CDR3 length equals 14 residues. In germline, CDR1 is SGHDN, CDR2 FVKESK. With 0 bases removed from V and 6 bases from J, the gap between germline ends came to 12 bases. The CDR3 DNA is TGTGCCAGCAGCCAAGAGCTTTGGTCGGGCGAGCAGTACTTC. This encodes CASSQELWSGEQYF.

The CDR3 coding sequence is TGTGCCAGCAGTGAGGAGCCAGGGTCTTCAGTCTATGGCTACACCTTC. Translation gives CASSEEPGSSVYGYTF. The V and J genes are TRBV6-1 and TRBJ1-2; D possibly corresponds to TRBD1 (5 bases). Germline V CDR1 and CDR2: MNHNS, SASEGT. The V gene lost 3 bases and the J gene lost 4 bases, with 18 bases spanning the gap. CDR3 length equals 16 residues.

This clonotype was seen only a few times. The chain has TRBV12-3 or TRBV12-4 and TRBJ1-2, with 8 nucleotides matching TRBD1. The CDR3 runs 14 residues. V shed 5 bases, J shed 8 bases, and the junction held 10 bases outside the gene matches. The CDR3 region is CASSEGRGRRGYTF. The CDR3 bases are TGTGCCAGCAGTGAAGGCAGGGGGCGGAGGGGCTACACCTTC.

For this clonotype: A much larger clone lies a single base off, so this may be a read error. The CDR3 nucleotides read TGTACCAGCAGCTTGGGGGGGGCCAATACAGATACGCAGTATTTT. Translation: CTSSLGGANTDTQYF. The chain links TRBV5-8 to TRBJ2-3; TRBD2 might be the D (7 bases). The germline V gene has CDR1 SGHTS and CDR2 YDEGEE. This CDR3 has 15 residues.

Concerning this clonotype itself: The junction departs from germline at one end; a sequencing error may be responsible. The chain joins TRBV7-9 to TRBJ2-7; D uncertain. The CDR3 extends over 12 amino acids. Per the germline V gene, CDR1 is SEHNR and CDR2 is FQNEAQ (reference sequence). Here the CDR3 DNA reads TGTGCCAGCAGCTTATCGTCCTTCGAGCAGTACTTC. It codes for CASSLSSFEQYF.

This clonotype has only a few counts. This chain links TRBV2 with TRBJ1-1; D possibly corresponds to TRBD1 (5 bases). With 8 bases removed from V and 3 bases from J, the gap between germline ends came to 16 bases. The CDR3 covers 14 residues. Germline V gene lookup returns CDR1 SNHLY and CDR2 FYNNEI. The CDR3 loop is CASGGEWGDTEAFF. In DNA form, the CDR3 reads TGTGCCAGCGGGGGGGAATGGGGTGACACTGAAGCTTTCTTT. The full variable domain, with the rest looked up from reference TRBV2 and TRBJ1-1, is EPEVTQTPSHQVTQMGQEVILRCVPISNHLYFYWYRQILGQKVEFLVSFYNNEISEKSEIFDDQFSVERPDGSNFTLKIRSTKLEDSAMYFCASGGEWGDTEAFFGQGTRLTVV.

This clonotype was found many times. The chain employs TRBV12-3 or TRBV12-4 and TRBJ2-1; D is perhaps TRBD2 (6 bases). V lost 4 bases and J 7 bases, leaving 20 bases between the germline ends. The CDR3 consists of 16 residues. CDR3 DNA sequence: TGTGCCAGCAGTTCCTGGACTACGGGTTTAAAGAATGAGCAGTTCTTC. Translated, it gives CASSSWTTGLKNEQFF.

The V call is TRBV28, the J call TRBJ1-6; TRBD1 aligns across 8 bases. Trimming took 7 bases from V and 10 from J; bases not matched to a gene: 12. The CDR3 has 15 residues. Germline-derived CDR1 and CDR2 are MDHEN and SYDVKM. The DNA of the CDR3 is TGTGCCAGCAAACGACAGGGGAGTTTTGTATCACCCCTCCACTTT. Amino acids: CASKRQGSFVSPLHF.

This clonotype came up many times. This rearrangement joins TRBV18 to TRBJ2-2; no clear D gene. The CDR3 extends over 12 amino acids. Germline-derived CDR1 and CDR2 are KGHSH and LQKENI. V lost 7 bases, J lost 3 bases, and 6 bases lay in between. CDR3: CASWAHTGELFF. The CDR3 DNA is TGTGCCAGCTGGGCACACACCGGGGAGCTGTTTTTT.

This clonotype was picked up a small number of times. This chain links TRBV3-1 with TRBJ2-7; D remains unclear. Trimming took off 2 bases at V and 1 base at J, with 12 bases between the two ends. This CDR3 comprises 15 residues. Germline V lookup: CDR1 LGHDT, CDR2 YNNKEL (reference sequence). The CDR3 loop reads CASSQSWGFSYEQYF. CDR3 DNA: TGTGCCAGCAGCCAAAGCTGGGGATTTTCCTACGAGCAGTACTTC.

This clonotype was seen only a few times. The chain couples TRBV7-6 to TRBJ2-1; D is ambiguous. V was trimmed by 1 base and J by 7 bases, leaving 11 bases between them. Germline CDR1 is SGHVS and CDR2 is FNYEAQ. The CDR3 contains 14 residues. CDR3 region: CASSLVRNTNEQFF. DNA for the CDR3: TGTGCCAGCAGCTTAGTCAGGAACACGAATGAGCAGTTCTTC.

The chain is built from TRBV7-2 and TRBJ1-4; 7 bases match TRBD1. Germline V lookup: CDR1 SGHTA, CDR2 FQGNSA. The CDR3 is 13 amino acids. The ends lost 5 bases at V and 8 bases at J; junction bases unmatched: 5. The CDR3 is CASSQGVGEKLFF. CDR3 in DNA: TGTGCCAGCAGCCAGGGGGTCGGGGAAAAACTGTTTTTT.

This chain connects TRBV11-3 to TRBJ2-7, with 8 bases matching TRBD1. Trimming cost V 5 bases and J 5 bases; bases outside gene matches: 5. The CDR3 consists of 13 residues. Looked up from germline, CDR1 is SGHNT and CDR2 is YENEEA. The CDR3 loop is CASSPDRGHEQYF. The CDR3 nucleotides read TGTGCCAGCAGCCCAGACAGGGGCCACGAGCAGTACTTC.

The V gene is TRBV30, the J gene TRBJ1-2, with D possibly matching TRBD1 (5 bases). The CDR3 is 11 residues long. Germline CDR1 GTSNPN, CDR2 SVGIG (reference sequence). V lost 1 base, J lost 5 bases, and 5 bases lay in between. CDR3 nucleotides: TGTGCCTGGAGTGAGGGGTATGGCTACACCTTC. Translating it yields CAWSEGYGYTF. Combining the CDR3 with reference TRBV30 and TRBJ1-2 gives the whole variable domain SQTIHQWPATLVQPVGSPLSLECTVEGTSNPNLYWYRQAAGRGLQLLFYSVGIGQISSEVPQNLSASRPQDRQFILSSKKLLLSDSGFYLCAWSEGYGYTFGSGTRLTVV.

In this sample, this clonotype turned up many times. The chain recombines TRBV19 with TRBJ2-2; D is undetermined. Germline V gene sequence: CDR1 LNHDA, CDR2 SQIVND (reference sequence). V was cut by 4 bases and J by 4 bases, with 7 bases left in between. There are 13 residues in the CDR3. This CDR3 reads CASSTTATGELFF. The CDR3 DNA sequence: TGTGCCAGTAGTACGACGGCCACCGGGGAGCTGTTTTTT.

A few counts support this clonotype. The chain employs TRBV3-1 and TRBJ2-5; maybe TRBD1 (6 bases). The CDR3 contains 12 residues. Germline-derived CDR1 and CDR2 are LGHDT and YNNKEL (reference sequence). Trimming left V 3 bases short and J 5 bases short, with 7 bases between. CDR3 loop: CASSHRGETQYF. CDR3 coding DNA: TGTGCCAGCAGCCACAGGGGTGAGACCCAGTACTTC.

The rearrangement uses TRBV6-6 and TRBJ2-3; D perhaps matches TRBD2 (5 bases). With 5 bases removed from V and 8 bases from J, the gap between germline ends came to 14 bases. Germline loops: CDR1 MNHNY, CDR2 SVGAGI (reference sequence). The CDR3 runs to 13 residues. CDR3 bases: TGTGCCAGCAGTCGGGATTTCACCGGTACGCAGTATTTT. As protein: CASSRDFTGTQYF.

This clonotype appeared many times. The chain couples TRBV11-2 to TRBJ2-1; no firm D call. The germline CDR1 and CDR2 sequences are SGHAT and FQNNGV. This CDR3 has 14 amino acids. Trimming removed 1 base at V and 5 bases at J, with 9 bases between. In DNA form, the CDR3 reads TGTGCCAGCAGCTTAGGGGCGGTAAACAATGAGCAGTTCTTC. Residues: CASSLGAVNNEQFF.

The chain carries TRBV19 and TRBJ1-2; 11 bases fit TRBD1. Per the germline V gene, CDR1 is LNHDA and CDR2 is SQIVND (reference sequence). V shed 7 bases and J 6 bases; nucleotides not matched to a gene: 10. The CDR3 spans 15 residues. The CDR3 spells CASTLQDRGRNGYTF. DNA of the CDR3: TGTGCCAGTACCCTCCAGGACAGGGGGCGTAATGGCTACACCTTC.

The rearrangement links TRBV7-9 to TRBJ2-3, with D maybe TRBD2 (5 bases). Germline V gene sequence: CDR1 SEHNR, CDR2 FQNEAQ (reference sequence). Trimming removed 1 base at V and 6 bases at J, with 11 bases between. This CDR3 is built from 14 residues. In DNA, the CDR3 is TGTGCCAGCAGCTTAGAAGCGGTCCCGGATACGCAGTATTTT. The encoded protein is CASSLEAVPDTQYF.